This T cell receptor (beta chain) was documented in a study of T cell responses to AZD1222 COVID-19 vaccine. Sequencing was performed with immunoSEQ multiplex PCR; in TCRdb, only in-frame clones are kept and a portion is missing. The sample carries 150,000 or so clones, 80% to 95% recorded once. There are 18 residues in the CDR3. Germline CDR1 reads SGHDT; CDR2 reads YYEEEE. V lost 0 bases and J lost 0, with 13 bases in between. The genes are TRBV5-6 and TRBJ1-6, with D possibly matching TRBD1 (5 bases). This clonotype was sampled from an adult who received the AZD1222 COVID-19 vaccine. Sequencing used peripheral blood, obtained 28 days after the second AZD1222 dose. The DNA for the CDR3 is TGTGCCAGCAGCTTGGCTCCAGGGATTAGCTCCTATAATTCACCCCTCCACTTT. Protein sequence: CASSLAPGISSYNSPLHF.